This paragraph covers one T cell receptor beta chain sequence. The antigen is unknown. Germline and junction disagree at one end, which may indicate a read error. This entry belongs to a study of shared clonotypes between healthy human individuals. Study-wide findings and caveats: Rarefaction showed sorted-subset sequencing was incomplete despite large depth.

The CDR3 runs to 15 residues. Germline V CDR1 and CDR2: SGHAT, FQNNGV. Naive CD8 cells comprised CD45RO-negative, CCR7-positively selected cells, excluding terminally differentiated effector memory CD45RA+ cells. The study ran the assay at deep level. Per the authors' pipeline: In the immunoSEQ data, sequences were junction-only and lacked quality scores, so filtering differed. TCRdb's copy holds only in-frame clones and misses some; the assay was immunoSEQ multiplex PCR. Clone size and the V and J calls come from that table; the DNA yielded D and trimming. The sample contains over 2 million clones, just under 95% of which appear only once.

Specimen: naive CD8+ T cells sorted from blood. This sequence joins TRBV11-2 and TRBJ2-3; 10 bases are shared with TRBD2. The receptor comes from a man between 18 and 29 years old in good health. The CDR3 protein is CASTLGLAGTDTQYF. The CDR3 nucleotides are TGTGCCAGCACCTTAGGACTAGCGGGCACAGATACGCAGTATTTT.